The 3 T cell receptor beta chains below were found in one sample sequenced in a study of PD-1 blockade in classical Hodgkin lymphoma. Each of the patients experienced relapse following autologous stem cell transplantation, and their brentuximab vedotin exposure differed. Produced via immunoSEQ multiplex PCR; TCRdb's table is partial and in-frame only. The sample includes approximately 100,000 clones, roughly 89% seen only once; the top ten take 2.5% to 3%. This specimen was peripheral blood mononuclear cells (PBMCs), taken at baseline. The source is a human donor with classical Hodgkin lymphoma.

The chain recombines TRBV30 with TRBJ1-2; a weak D match, TRBD1 (5 bases). The CDR3 length is 16 residues. V was pared by 2 bases and J by 4 bases, with 20 bases between. Germline-derived CDR1 and CDR2 are GTSNPN and SVGIG (reference sequence). CDR3: CAWSIPYPTEFYGYTF. CDR3 in DNA: TGTGCCTGGAGTATACCCTACCCGACAGAATTCTATGGCTACACCTTC.

The chain couples TRBV30 to TRBJ1-2; D unresolved. The CDR3 runs to 13 residues. The ends were cut back, 1 base at V and 2 bases at J, with 8 bases in the middle. Germline assignment: CDR1 GTSNPN and CDR2 SVGIG (reference sequence). The CDR3 is CAWSGQNNYGYTF. For the CDR3, the DNA is TGTGCCTGGAGTGGGCAGAACAACTATGGCTACACCTTC.

V and J are TRBV6-6 and TRBJ2-7, with D possibly matching TRBD2 (6 bases). V lost 4 bases, J lost 6 bases, and 16 bases lay in between. Germline-derived CDR1 and CDR2 are MNHNY and SVGAGI (reference sequence). The CDR3 extends over 14 amino acids. CDR3 DNA sequence: TGTGCCAGCAGTTCGGGACTCATACTCTCCGAGCAGTACTTC. This gives the protein CASSSGLILSEQYF.